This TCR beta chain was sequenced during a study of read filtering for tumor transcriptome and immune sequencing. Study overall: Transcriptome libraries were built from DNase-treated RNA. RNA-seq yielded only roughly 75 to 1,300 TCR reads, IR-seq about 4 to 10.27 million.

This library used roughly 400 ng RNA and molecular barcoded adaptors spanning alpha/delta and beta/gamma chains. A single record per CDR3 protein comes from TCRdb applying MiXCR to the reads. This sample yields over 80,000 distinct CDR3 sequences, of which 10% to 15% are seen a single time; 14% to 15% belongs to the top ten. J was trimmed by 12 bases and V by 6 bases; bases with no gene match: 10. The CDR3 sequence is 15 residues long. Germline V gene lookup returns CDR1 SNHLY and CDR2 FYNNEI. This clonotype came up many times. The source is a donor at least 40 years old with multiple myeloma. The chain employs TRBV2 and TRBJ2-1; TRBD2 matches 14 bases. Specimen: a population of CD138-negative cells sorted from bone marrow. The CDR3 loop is CASRPRTSGRSRQFF. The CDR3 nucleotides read TGTGCCAGCAGACCACGGACTAGCGGGAGGTCCAGGCAGTTCTTC.